Presented here are 27 T cell receptor beta chains from one specimen sequenced in a study of T cells in Graves' hyperthyroidism and ophthalmopathy. It was RNA transcripts that yielded the amplified TCR beta CDR3 regions. First-round RT-PCR targeting the TCR CDR3 was performed with the HTBI primer set. TCRdb re-called the multiplex PCR reads with MiXCR, one entry per CDR3 protein. The sample includes approximately 590,000 distinct CDR3 sequences, 15% to 19% of them seen just once. Sequencing was performed on blood. The receptors come from a woman in her twenties or thirties with Graves' hyperthyroidism.

The CDR3 protein is CASASRSGRGFYNEQFF. Written as DNA, the CDR3 is TGCGCCAGCGCCTCTCGGAGCGGGAGGGGTTTCTACAATGAGCAGTTCTTC. The chain couples TRBV5-1 to TRBJ2-1; 10 positions match TRBD2. This CDR3 region has 17 residues. V shed 7 bases and J 3 bases; nucleotides not matched to a gene: 13. Looked up from germline, CDR1 is SGHRS and CDR2 is YFSETQ.

V and J are TRBV24-1 and TRBJ2-1, with 8 bases lining up with TRBD2. With V trimmed by 4 bases and J by 3 bases, 7 bases remained unmatched. Germline CDR1 is KGHDR and CDR2 is SFDVKD. This CDR3 contains 16 residues. In DNA, the CDR3 is TGTGCCACCAGTGACCCCGGGGGGGGCGACTACAATGAGCAGTTCTTC. This gives the protein CATSDPGGGDYNEQFF.

The CDR3 DNA follows: TGTGCTAGTGGTGACAGGGTCGAGCAGCCCCAGCATTTT. This encodes CASGDRVEQPQHF. This chain links TRBV12-5 with TRBJ1-5; TRBD1 matches at 7 bases. This CDR3 contains 13 residues. Losses at the gene ends were 5 bases for V and 7 bases for J; bases not matched to a gene: 5. Germline V gives CDR1 LGHNT, CDR2 FRNRAP.

The chain carries TRBV14 and TRBJ1-6; D is uncertain. The CDR3 runs to 13 residues. Germline loops: CDR1 SGHDN, CDR2 FVKESK. Between the trimmed V and J ends, which lost 2 bases and 10 bases, there was a span of 9 bases. The CDR3 sequence is CASSQKVNSPLHF. In DNA form, the CDR3 reads TGTGCCAGCAGCCAAAAGGTTAACTCACCCCTCCACTTT.

This clonotype showed up many times. The chain joins TRBV12-3 or TRBV12-4 to TRBJ2-1, with D perhaps TRBD2 (6 bases). The V end lost 3 bases, the J end lost 6 bases, and 12 bases lay between the germline ends. CDR3 length: 14 residues. DNA of the CDR3: TGTGCCAGCAGTTTGGTGGGAGCGGGCAATGAGCAGTTCTTC. Translated, it gives CASSLVGAGNEQFF.

This clonotype was detected many times. The chain links TRBV7-2 to TRBJ2-7; the match to TRBD1 covers 7 bases. The germline V gene has CDR1 SGHTA and CDR2 FQGNSA. With V trimmed by 2 bases and J by 3 bases, 7 bases remained unmatched. The CDR3 totals 15 residues. The CDR3, as DNA: TGTGCCAGCAGCTTAAGGGGTCAGGGGGACTACGAGCAGTACTTC. It codes for CASSLRGQGDYEQYF.

The chain is built from TRBV29-1 and TRBJ2-3, with no clear D. The germline V and J ends were trimmed by 6 bases and 6 bases, with 4 bases remaining between them. In germline, CDR1 is SQVTM, CDR2 ANQGSEA. The CDR3 spans 9 residues. The CDR3 loop is CSVGDTQYF. For the CDR3, the DNA is TGCAGCGTAGGCGATACGCAGTATTTT.

The rearrangement joins TRBV6-5 to TRBJ1-1; TRBD1 is a possible D gene (6 bases). V shed 0 bases and J shed 7 bases, with 18 bases lying between them. Per germline, CDR1 MNHEY and CDR2 SVGAGI. CDR3 length: 16 amino acids. CDR3 coding DNA: TGTGCCAGCAGTTACTCTTCTGGGCAGGGGCAGGATGAAGCTTTCTTT. Residues: CASSYSSGQGQDEAFF.

This clonotype occurred many times. The chain uses TRBV5-1 and TRBJ2-1; 8 nucleotides align to TRBD1. The V gene's germline CDR1 is SGHRS and CDR2 YFSETQ. The CDR3 has 16 amino acids. V lost 2 bases, J lost 2 bases, and 6 bases stayed unmatched. CDR3 sequence (DNA): TGCGCCAGCAGCTTAGCAGGGGGCCTCACCTACAATGAGCAGTTCTTC. Its protein is CASSLAGGLTYNEQFF.

This clonotype was seen ten or more times. V is TRBV2 and J is TRBJ2-7; 9 positions agree with TRBD1. V lost 4 bases and J lost 5; bases outside the gene matches: 6. CDR1 and CDR2 from the germline V gene are SNHLY and FYNNEI. The CDR3 covers 14 residues. The CDR3 protein is CASSVLQGANEQYF. CDR3 DNA: TGTGCCAGCAGTGTTTTACAGGGGGCTAACGAGCAGTACTTC.

This clonotype came up many times. The rearrangement links TRBV2 to TRBJ1-5; D unclear. Looked up from germline, CDR1 is SNHLY and CDR2 is FYNNEI. V was cut by 3 bases and J by 3 bases, with 21 bases left in between. The CDR3 length is 18 residues. CDR3 DNA: TGTGCCAGCAGTGAGAAGGCTCCAGGAGGAAATATCAATCAGCCCCAGCATTTT. Translating it yields CASSEKAPGGNINQPQHF.

This chain links TRBV24-1 with TRBJ2-1, with 12 bases matching TRBD1. Unmatched junction bases numbered 11, after V lost 4 bases and J lost 8 bases. CDR1 and CDR2 from the germline V gene are KGHDR and SFDVKD. This CDR3 has 17 residues. The CDR3 region is CATSDLTPGQGAYEQFF. DNA for the CDR3: TGTGCCACCAGTGACCTGACACCGGGACAGGGGGCGTATGAGCAGTTCTTC.

This clonotype was observed many times. The chain has TRBV2 and TRBJ1-6; no firm D call. Germline CDR1 reads SNHLY; CDR2 reads FYNNEI. The CDR3 contains 15 residues. V shed 7 bases and J shed 10 bases, with 20 bases lying between them. CDR3 nucleotide sequence: TGTGCCAGCAAGAACAGCGGAATTTGGGTCTCACCCCTCCACTTT. Translating it yields CASKNSGIWVSPLHF.

The table lists this clonotype with many counts. CDR3 protein: CAWSQATSGLTGELFF. CDR3 bases: TGTGCCTGGAGTCAAGCGACTAGCGGATTAACCGGGGAGCTGTTTTTT. The chain is built from TRBV30 and TRBJ2-2, with 9 bases identical to TRBD2. J gave up 5 bases and V 2 bases, and 9 bases lay outside the gene matches. Germline loops: CDR1 GTSNPN, CDR2 SVGIG (reference sequence). There are 16 residues in the CDR3.

The genes are TRBV2 and TRBJ2-3; 13 bases align to TRBD2. Germline loops: CDR1 SNHLY, CDR2 FYNNEI. With 6 bases clipped from V and 1 base from J, the junction kept 7 bases outside the gene matches. This CDR3 comprises 17 residues. The chain's CDR3 is CASRGGLAGSGTDTQYF. The CDR3 DNA follows: TGTGCCAGCAGGGGGGGACTAGCGGGGAGCGGCACAGATACGCAGTATTTT.

In its sample, this clonotype was seen many times. This sequence joins TRBV28 and TRBJ2-2, with D hard to call. Germline V gene lookup returns CDR1 MDHEN and CDR2 SYDVKM. CDR3 length: 16 amino acids. The V gene lost 4 bases and the J gene lost 0 bases, with 12 bases spanning the gap. The DNA for the CDR3 is TGTGCCAGCAGTTGGTTATCCCATACGAACACCGGGGAGCTGTTTTTT. Encoded protein: CASSWLSHTNTGELFF.

Worth noting for this clonotype: A read error may explain this, as a much larger clone is one base away. This chain connects TRBV12-3 or TRBV12-4 to TRBJ1-5; D perhaps matches TRBD1 (6 bases). The CDR3 runs 14 residues. The CDR3 is CAGSLRGGHQPQHF. The CDR3 nucleotides are TGTGCCGGCAGTTTGAGAGGGGGTCATCAGCCCCAGCATTTT.

V usage is TRBV6-2 or TRBV6-3 and J usage is TRBJ2-1; the D gene is possibly TRBD2 (6 bases). This CDR3 spans 14 amino acids. Germline V CDR1 and CDR2: MNHEY, SVGEGT. Trimming took 6 bases from V and 5 from J, leaving 14 bases between them. CDR3 bases: TGTGCCAGCAGCCGGGCGGGACTCAACAATGAGCAGTTCTTC. Translated: CASSRAGLNNEQFF.

V usage is TRBV4-1 and J usage is TRBJ1-2; 7 bases are a match to TRBD1. Germline V gives CDR1 MGHRA, CDR2 YSYEKL. With V trimmed by 0 bases and J by 0 bases, 10 bases remained unmatched. The CDR3 is 18 residues long. The CDR3 coding sequence is TGCGCCAGCAGCCAAGATAGGGACAGTGGGTATCCTAACTATGGCTACACCTTC. Translating it yields CASSQDRDSGYPNYGYTF.

This clonotype was seen many times. Written as DNA, the CDR3 is TGTGCCAGCTCACCACCGCTAGGGAGAGGCACTGAAGCTTTCTTT. Its translation is CASSPPLGRGTEAFF. The genes are TRBV18 and TRBJ1-1, with D uncertain. Deletions cut 0 bases from V and 4 bases from J, with 12 bases between. The germline CDR1 and CDR2 sequences are KGHSH and LQKENI. CDR3 length: 15 amino acids.

This clonotype was seen only a few times. The chain combines TRBV9 with TRBJ1-5, with D possibly TRBD1 on 5 matching bases. The V gene's germline CDR1 is SGDLS and CDR2 YYNGEE. V was cut by 3 bases and J by 3 bases, with 13 bases left in between. The CDR3 sequence is 15 residues long. The CDR3 nucleotides read TGTGCCAGCAGCGCCCAGGGACTTATCAATCAGCCCCAGCATTTT. It translates to CASSAQGLINQPQHF. Looking up the rest from reference TRBV9 and TRBJ1-5 gives the full variable domain: DSGVTQTPKHLITATGQRVTLRCSPRSGDLSVYWYQQSLDQGLQFLIQYYNGEERAKGNILERFSAQQFPDLHSELNLSSLELGDSALYFCASSAQGLINQPQHFGDGTRLSIL.

This clonotype showed up just a few times. The rearrangement uses TRBV7-9 and TRBJ2-3; D may be TRBD2 (6 bases). This CDR3 has 15 amino acids. From germline, CDR1 is SEHNR and CDR2 FQNEAQ (reference sequence). V was shortened by 5 bases and J by 3 bases, with 15 bases between the two germline ends. The CDR3 sequence is CASSHDWGRTDTQYF. The CDR3 bases are TGTGCCAGCAGCCACGACTGGGGGAGGACAGATACGCAGTATTTT.

The chain has TRBV20-1 and TRBJ1-5; weak D call: TRBD1 (5 bases). The CDR3 extends over 18 amino acids. With 1 base removed from V and 0 bases from J, the gap between germline ends came to 19 bases. Germline loops: CDR1 DFQATT, CDR2 SNEGSKA (reference sequence). CDR3 sequence (DNA): TGCAGTGCTAGAGCTCATTTAGGGGTAGGGGATAGCAATCAGCCCCAGCATTTT. This gives the protein CSARAHLGVGDSNQPQHF.

V usage is TRBV5-1 and J usage is TRBJ1-3, with D hard to call. V shed 1 base and J shed 0 bases, with 8 bases lying between them. The CDR3 is 15 amino acids. Germline CDR1 reads SGHRS; CDR2 reads YFSETQ. CDR3 DNA sequence: TGCGCCAGCAGCTTGACCGCAGACTCTGGAAACACCATATATTTT. Protein sequence: CASSLTADSGNTIYF.

V usage is TRBV5-4 and J usage is TRBJ2-7; the match to TRBD1 covers 7 bases. The CDR3 is made up of 14 amino acids. The junction had 10 bases not matched to a gene; V was cut back by 4 bases and J by 6 bases. Germline loops: CDR1 SGHNT, CDR2 YYREEE (reference sequence). The CDR3 spells CASSRKDRPVEQYF. The CDR3 DNA reads as TGTGCCAGCAGCCGTAAGGACAGGCCTGTCGAGCAGTACTTC.

The J gene is TRBJ1-3, the V gene TRBV11-2, with D possibly matching TRBD1 (5 bases). This CDR3 has 14 amino acids. V was pared by 2 bases and J by 4 bases, with 9 bases between. In germline, CDR1 is SGHAT, CDR2 FQNNGV. The CDR3 loop reads CASSLNPGGNTIYF. The CDR3 bases are TGTGCCAGCAGCTTAAATCCAGGGGGAAACACCATATATTTT. Drawing the rest from reference TRBV11-2 and TRBJ1-3, the complete variable domain is EAGVAQSPRYKIIEKRQSVAFWCNPISGHATLYWYQQILGQGPKLLIQFQNNGVVDDSQLPKDRFSAERLKGVDSTLKIQPAKLEDSAVYLCASSLNPGGNTIYFGEGSWLTVV.

This clonotype appeared many times. This sequence joins TRBV15 and TRBJ2-2, with 8 bases fitting TRBD2. Unmatched junction bases numbered 4, after V lost 0 bases and J lost 1 base. Germline CDR1 is LNHNV and CDR2 is YYDKDF (reference sequence). The CDR3 totals 17 residues. The CDR3 region has the DNA TGTGCCACCAGCAGAGATTTGACTAGCGAGAACACCGGGGAGCTGTTTTTT. The encoded protein is CATSRDLTSENTGELFF.